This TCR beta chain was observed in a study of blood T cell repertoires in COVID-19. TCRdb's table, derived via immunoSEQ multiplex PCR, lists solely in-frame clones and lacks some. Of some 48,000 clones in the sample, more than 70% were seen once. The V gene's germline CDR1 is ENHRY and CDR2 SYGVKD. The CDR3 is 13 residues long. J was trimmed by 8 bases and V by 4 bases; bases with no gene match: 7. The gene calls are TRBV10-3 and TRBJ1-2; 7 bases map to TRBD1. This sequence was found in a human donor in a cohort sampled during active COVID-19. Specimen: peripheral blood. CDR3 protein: CAISGDSEGGYTF. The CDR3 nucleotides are TGTGCCATCAGTGGGGACAGCGAGGGGGGCTACACCTTC.